This TCR beta chain emerged from a study of T-cell memory formation after mild COVID-19 (dated by TCRdb to the early 2020s). With regard to the full study: TCR sequence clusters from the two donors were found to be largely donor specific. In two donors, T-cell clones that expanded and contracted after mild COVID-19 were tracked by sequencing TCRalpha and TCRbeta repertoires over time. Two young, previously healthy adult volunteers made up the cohort, one male and one female.

Summary of the overall study and its limitations: Contracting CD4+ clones were located mainly in the CM and EM memory subsets, whereas CD8+ clones were found to be enriched in EMRA. Balanced CD4/CD8 phenotypes were observed for clones contracting from day 15 to 85, whereas a bias towards CD4+ was observed for a second wave of clones expanding from day 15 to 37. The study covered only a couple of mild cases, and larger cohorts including severe cases with pre-infection samples were considered necessary. SARS-CoV-2 specificity was not confirmed for the second-wave clones peaking on day 37. Some responding clones were found in pre-infection memory, which suggests that pre-existing cross-reactive memory T cells took part in the SARS-CoV-2 response.

PBMCs were isolated by Ficoll-Paque density gradient centrifugation. V drops 2 bases and J drops 2 bases, leaving 9 bases in between. The germline V gene provides CDR1 MGHDK and CDR2 SYGVNS. The CDR3 covers 14 residues, taking in both the cysteine and the phenylalanine. The DNA shown is the 42-base CDR3, in frame from base 1. Notes on this clonotype: No antigen is known for it. No base quality information exists; no much larger clone differs at one position.

The listed sequencing device is Illumina NovaSeq 6000. TCRalpha and TCRbeta cDNA libraries were built by 5'RACE with constant-segment primers, adding sample barcodes and unique molecular identifiers. Trizol reagent was used to extract RNA from every sample. Library amplification was performed in two PCR steps, and a second sample barcode and Illumina TruSeq adapters were introduced in the second step. Libraries were sequenced on an Illumina NovaSeq with 2 x 150 bp paired-end reads. In the authors' own workflow: Reads were demultiplexed and collapsed into UMI-guided consensus sequences with migec v1.2.7. With mixcr v2.1.11, UMI consensuses were aligned to TRA and TRB V and J templates and assembled into clonotypes. Expanded or contracted clonotypes were those called significant by both edgeR and NoisET, with noise models trained on biological replicates. For edgeR calls, the cutoffs were a false discovery rate-adjusted p below 0.01 and a log2 fold-change threshold of 1. As an exploratory analysis of dynamics, max-normalized trajectories of the 1000 most abundant clonotypes were examined by PCA with hierarchical clustering. The CD4 or CD8 phenotype of responding clones was assigned using the separately sequenced CD4+ and CD8+ repertoires. TCRdb trimmed the raw reads at Q25, called clones with MiXCR and kept productive beta chains. Rows are unified per CDR3 protein, each entry keeping the most common DNA and genes. TCRdb, not the authors, supplied the V and J calls. This sample lists 7,300 or so distinct CDR3 sequences; approximately 52% were detected once. The ten biggest clones cover roughly 2.6% of the sample.

This receptor was identified in an adult who had mild COVID-19 (a few samples of this study predate the infection). The sample titles of this study are shuffled in the database, so cell type and time point are left out. The sequencing input was PBMCs or a T cell subset sorted from them (not recorded which). The chain was built from TRBV25-1 and TRBJ2-5; there is no confident call for the D gene. This receptor has the CDR3 CASSEKTMQETQYF. Read as DNA, the sequence is TGTGCCAGCAGTGAAAAAACAATGCAAGAGACCCAGTACTTC.